This T cell receptor beta chain was identified during a study of identical twins. The CDR3 consists of 11 residues. Trimming stripped 8 bases from V and 9 bases from J, with 14 bases between. Germline-derived CDR1 and CDR2 are SNHLY and FYNNEI. General study points: Cord blood beta clonotypes that were abundant carried fewer insertions, and memory repertoires showed no such trend.

On this clonotype itself: The antigen is unknown.

Using its own MiXCR run on the 5' RACE reads, TCRdb lists one record per CDR3 protein. The table lists about 470,000 distinct CDR3 sequences, 20% to 25% of them singletons. These data also formed part of another study, on T cells expressing NK-cell markers. That investigation notes: Cells sorted as CD3+CD56+NKG2C+, CD3+CD56+NKG2C- and CD3+CD56-NKG2C+ T cells supplied the TCR beta repertoires.

The chain links TRBV2 to TRBJ2-7; D is undetermined. The receptor's source is a woman aged 18-29 years in good health. Sequencing was done on a sample of CD4+ T cells sorted from blood. CDR3 residues: CASSLLVVQYF. Written as DNA, the CDR3 is TGTGCCAGCTCCCTACTGGTAGTGCAGTACTTC.